This T cell receptor beta chain was profiled in a study of cytomegalovirus exposure and HLA in healthy donors. PCR involved 60 Vbeta and 13 Jbeta primers. Some clones are missing from TCRdb's copy, which holds only in-frame ones; the method was immunoSEQ multiplex PCR. Here the sample table reports about 32,000 clones. Sequenced: PBMCs. This TCR was sampled from a female donor in good health and CMV-seronegative.

The CDR3 DNA reads as TGTGCCAGCAGCGCTACAGGGGGCTCGCAGTATTTT. Amino acids: CASSATGGSQYF. The rearrangement uses TRBV6-5 and TRBJ2-3; 9 bases agree with TRBD1. The CDR3 length is 12 residues. Per germline, CDR1 MNHEY and CDR2 SVGAGI. With V trimmed by 6 bases and J by 10 bases, 5 bases remained unmatched.